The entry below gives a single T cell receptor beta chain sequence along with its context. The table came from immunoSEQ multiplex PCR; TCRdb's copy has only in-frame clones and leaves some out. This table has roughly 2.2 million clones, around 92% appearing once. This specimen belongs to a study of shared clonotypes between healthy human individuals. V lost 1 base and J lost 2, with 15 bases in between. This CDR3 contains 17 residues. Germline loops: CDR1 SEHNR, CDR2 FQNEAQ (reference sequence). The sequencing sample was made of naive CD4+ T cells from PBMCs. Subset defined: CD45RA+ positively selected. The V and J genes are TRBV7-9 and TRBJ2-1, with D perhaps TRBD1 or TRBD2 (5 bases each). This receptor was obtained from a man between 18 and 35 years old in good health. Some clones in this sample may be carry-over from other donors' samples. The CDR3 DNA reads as TGTGCCAGCAGCTTAGGACCAGGGAGAGCTGCCTACAATGAGCAGTTCTTC. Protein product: CASSLGPGRAAYNEQFF.